This T cell receptor beta chain was recovered during a study of shared clonotypes between healthy human individuals. Study-level results: Larger richness was generally estimated for naive than memory subsets. Despite large depth, rarefaction showed incomplete sorted-subset sequencing. Researchers sampled blood only, noting tissue repertoires likely differ.

TCRdb's table, derived via immunoSEQ multiplex PCR, lists solely in-frame clones and lacks some. There are 700,000 to 950,000 clones in the sample; around 96% occur only once, and approximately 0.2% lies in the top ten. The naive CD8 fraction comprised CD45RO-negative cells positively selected for CCR7 and excluded terminally differentiated effector memory CD45RA+ cells. The donors, all of them Caucasian adults, lived in Nashville, Tennessee. About this clone: Its antigen is still unknown.

The V gene end was trimmed by 2 bases and the J gene end by 7 bases; junction bases not matched to a gene: 8. This CDR3 comprises 16 residues. Germline CDR1 is MNHNS and CDR2 is SASEGT. This TCR was sampled from a man aged 30 to 39 in good health. The sample was naive CD8+ T cells sorted from blood. The chain has TRBV6-1 and TRBJ2-4, with 10 nucleotides matching TRBD2. CDR3 in amino acids: CASSEWESSGSNIQYF. The CDR3 DNA follows: TGTGCCAGCAGTGAATGGGAATCTAGCGGGAGTAACATTCAGTACTTC.